The rows below give T cell receptor beta chains drawn from one sample of a study of Graves' ophthalmopathy and Graves' hyperthyroidism. TCRdb called the multiplex PCR reads again in MiXCR, with one record for every CDR3 protein. The sample carries about 740,000 distinct CDR3 sequences, roughly 41% recorded once. Sequencing used peripheral blood. These receptors originate from an adult man with Graves' ophthalmopathy. Both conserved end residues are part of each CDR3. The D gene is left open where the match is weak. Clone size is shown for a subset of rows, as once, few, many or a class of expanded clone.

>TRBJ1-1|-|13|-|TRBV5-6
TGTGCCAGCAGCCCGGCCCCGGCCCCCGAAGCTTTCTTT
CASSPAPAPEAFF
>TRBJ1-5|-|15|-|TRBV7-9
TGTGCCAGCAGCTTAGGGGGCGCATTAATGGGTCCCCAGCATTTT
CASSLGGALMGPQHF
>TRBJ2-5|-|14|few|TRBV14
TGTGCCAGCAGCCAGGCCGGGACAAAAGAGACCCAGTACTTC
CASSQAGTKETQYF
>TRBJ2-7|-|11|few|TRBV20-1
TGCAGTGCTCGCGACAGCCACGAGCAGTACTTC
CSARDSHEQYF
>TRBJ1-6|-|15|-|TRBV6-6
TGTGCCAGCAGTTACGTGAGGGGGAATAATTCACCCCTCCACTTT
CASSYVRGNNSPLHF
>TRBJ1-1|-|13|-|TRBV11-2
TGTGCCAGCAGTTCCGCGGGGCACACTGAAGCTTTCTTT
CASSSAGHTEAFF
>TRBJ2-5|TRBD1|16|-|TRBV7-9
TGTGCCAGCAGCTTAGTGGTACAGGGGGTAGGAGAGACCCAGTACTTC
CASSLVVQGVGETQYF
>TRBJ1-2|-|15|-|TRBV19
TGTGCCAGTAGTATAACAACGGGAAGGGACTATGGCTACACCTTC
CASSITTGRDYGYTF
>TRBJ2-5|TRBD2|15|many|TRBV6-5
TGTGCCAGCAGTTACACTAGCGGGGCGGTCGAGACCCAGTACTTC
CASSYTSGAVETQYF
>TRBJ1-4|-|12|once|TRBV29-1
TGCAGCGCCAGGGTGACTAATGAAAAACTGTTTTTT
CSARVTNEKLFF
>TRBJ1-2|-|14|few|TRBV6-6
TGTGCCAGCCTTTCGACAGGCTCAAGCTATGGCTACACCTTC
CASLSTGSSYGYTF
>TRBJ2-7|TRBD2|15|-|TRBV20-1
TGCAGTGCTAGGGGAGCGGGAGGGGTTTCCTACGAGCAGTACTTC
CSARGAGGVSYEQYF
>TRBJ1-1|-|13|many|TRBV7-3
TGTGCCAGCAGCTCGCAAACAGGAGGTGAAGCTTTCTTT
CASSSQTGGEAFF
>TRBJ1-5|-|12|-|TRBV6-6
TGTGCCAGCAGTTACCCGGTAAGGCCCCAGCATTTT
CASSYPVRPQHF
>TRBJ1-3|TRBD1|15|-|TRBV4-1
TGCGCCAGCAGCCAGAGACAGGGATCGGGAAACACCATATATTTT
CASSQRQGSGNTIYF
>TRBJ2-7|TRBD1|16|once|TRBV10-3
TGTGCCATCAGTGAGTCGATCGGACAGGGCGGCTACGAGCAGTACTTC
CAISESIGQGGYEQYF
>TRBJ1-1|-|14|many|TRBV25-1
TGTGCCAGCAGTTTAGGACTAGATGGCACTGAAGCTTTCTTT
CASSLGLDGTEAFF
>TRBJ1-1|-|17|few|TRBV7-2
TGTGCCAGCAGCTTCCCTAGAGGGGGACGTCAGAACACTGAAGCTTTCTTT
CASSFPRGGRQNTEAFF
>TRBJ2-7|-|15|few|TRBV9
TGTGCCAGCAGCGTAACAGCGACTACGGCCTCCGAGCAGTACTTC
CASSVTATTASEQYF
>TRBJ2-5|-|14|many|TRBV2
TGTGCCAGCAGTGTTGCGGGGCCGCAAGAGACCCAGTACTTC
CASSVAGPQETQYF
>TRBJ2-5|TRBD1|14|many|TRBV7-7
TGTGCCAGCAGCTTCTCAGGGGGCTCAGAGACCCAGTACTTC
CASSFSGGSETQYF
>TRBJ1-4|TRBD1|16|-|TRBV11-2
TGTGCCAGCAGCCCCGTGGGAGGGGGCCTCTATGAAAAACTGTTTTTT
CASSPVGGGLYEKLFF
>TRBJ1-4|-|13|many|TRBV6-6
TGTGCCAGCAGTTACGGGGACTTTTTGTGGCTGTTTTTT
CASSYGDFLWLFF
>TRBJ1-1|-|15|few|TRBV25-1
TGTGCCAGCAGCTACGCGACGGGGCAGTTAATAAAAGCTTTCTTT
CASSYATGQLIKAFF
>TRBJ1-4|-|14|-|TRBV7-6
TGTGCCAGCAGCCAGGAACAGGGTATCGTAAAACTGATTTTT
CASSQEQGIVKLIF
>TRBJ2-5|-|13|many|TRBV7-9
TGTGCCAGCAGCTTAGGGCCAGTCGAGACCCAGTACTTC
CASSLGPVETQYF
>TRBJ1-3|-|10|many|TRBV10-3
TGTGCCACCCAGGGAAACACCATATATTTT
CATQGNTIYF
>TRBJ2-7|-|16|-|TRBV20-1
TGCAGTGCCAACAATATCAGGCGGGACCCTACCTACGGGCAGTACTTC
CSANNIRRDPTYGQYF
>TRBJ1-1|TRBD1|17|few|TRBV11-1
TGTGCCAGCAGTTTGGTGTGGACAGGGGGCGTCTACACTGAAGCTTTCTTT
CASSLVWTGGVYTEAFF
>TRBJ1-2|TRBD1|14|-|TRBV7-2
TGTGCCAGCTCACCGGGACAGGGTTCTTTGAGCTACACCTTC
CASSPGQGSLSYTF
>TRBJ2-3|-|14|-|TRBV11-1
TGTGCCAGCAGCTTAGCCGGTATGGCCAGGTCGTCGTATTTT
CASSLAGMARSSYF
>TRBJ1-5|-|14|once|TRBV2
TGTGCCAGCAGTCTCGGACAGTCTACCGGGTCCCAGCATTTT
CASSLGQSTGSQHF
>TRBJ1-4|-|18|-|TRBV7-9
TGTGCCAGCAGCTTAGGTTTTCAGGGGCATGCGGCTAATGAAAAACTGTTTTTT
CASSLGFQGHAANEKLFF
>TRBJ1-2|TRBD1|17|-|TRBV7-9
TGTGCCAGCAGCTTCGTCAGCCCATGGAGGACAGGTTATGGCTACACCTTC
CASSFVSPWRTGYGYTF
>TRBJ1-2|-|15|-|TRBV25-1
TGTGCCAGCAGTGAATCGGGGGAAGCTAACTATGGCTACACCTTC
CASSESGEANYGYTF
>TRBJ2-5|TRBD1|14|many|TRBV25-1
TGTGCCAGCTCGGACAGGGGATCGGGAGAGACCCAGTACTTC
CASSDRGSGETQYF
>TRBJ2-5|-|15|-|TRBV11-2
TGTGCCAGCAGCCCGGGCCCTCCCGTGAGTGAGACCCAGTACTTC
CASSPGPPVSETQYF
>TRBJ1-6|-|14|-|TRBV7-9
TGTGCCAGCAGCTTGGGAGCAGGGCTCTCACCCCTCCACTTT
CASSLGAGLSPLHF
>TRBJ2-7|-|12|many|TRBV29-1
TGCAGCGTTGGCTTAGGGGATTACGAGCAGTACTTC
CSVGLGDYEQYF
>TRBJ2-3|-|13|-|TRBV2
TGTGCCAGCAAATACCGAGGGGCAGATACGCAGTATTTT
CASKYRGADTQYF
>TRBJ1-1|-|11|few|TRBV9
TGTGCCTGGATGTGGAACACTGAAGCTTTCTTT
CAWMWNTEAFF
>TRBJ2-5|-|12|-|TRBV10-2
TGCGCCAGCCCTTCAGGGGGGGAGACCCAGTACTTC
CASPSGGETQYF
>TRBJ1-2|-|12|many|TRBV7-2
TGTGCCAGCAGCTATTCGCGGGAGGGCTACACCTTC
CASSYSREGYTF
>TRBJ1-5|TRBD1|15|few|TRBV24-1
TGTGCCACCAGCAGCAAGGGGACAGGGGATCAGCCCCAGCATTTT
CATSSKGTGDQPQHF
>TRBJ1-5|TRBD1|16|few|TRBV20-1
TGCAGTGCTAGAGTCGAGACAGGGATGTACAATCAGCCCCAGCATTTT
CSARVETGMYNQPQHF
>TRBJ1-2|TRBD1|15|many|TRBV12-3/TRBV12-4
TGTGCCAGCAGTCCTATCCGGGACAGGACCTATGGCTACACCTTC
CASSPIRDRTYGYTF
>TRBJ1-4|TRBD1|12|once|TRBV10-3
TGTGCCAGCAGGGGGAGGGATGAAAAACTGTTTTTT
CASRGRDEKLFF
>TRBJ1-5|-|11|-|TRBV9
TGTGCCAGCAGCGTTGGAGAGACCCAGCATTTT
CASSVGETQHF
>TRBJ2-6|-|17|few|TRBV25-1
TGTGCCAGCAGTGATAGTGCCGGAGGATGTGGGGCCAACGTCCTGACTTTC
CASSDSAGGCGANVLTF
>TRBJ1-4|-|13|-|TRBV10-3
TGTGCCATCAAGACTAGCGGGAATGAAAAACTGTTTTTT
CAIKTSGNEKLFF
>TRBJ2-5|-|14|few|TRBV4-1
TGCGCCAGCAGCCAAAGGTCAGGGAGCGAGACCCAGTACTTC
CASSQRSGSETQYF
>TRBJ2-3|TRBD2|12|few|TRBV2
TGTGCCAGTGGGGACCGGGAGGGTACGCAGTATTTT
CASGDREGTQYF